This T cell receptor beta chain was documented in a study of neurological immune-mediated disorders. The length of the CDR3 is 15 residues. The germline V and J ends were trimmed by 8 bases and 0 bases, with 16 bases remaining between them. TCRdb recomputed calls from the 5' RACE reads with MiXCR, one row per CDR3 protein. The repertoire holds some 47,000 distinct CDR3 sequences, with about 6% as singletons. The clonotype was recovered from a woman in her 40s in good health. Sequenced input: CD4+ T cells from blood. The chain combines TRBV12-3 or TRBV12-4 with TRBJ1-1; D may be TRBD1 (6 bases). For the CDR3, the DNA is TGTGCCAGCGAGGTGGGTCAGGGGTTGAACACTGAAGCTTTCTTT. This sequence encodes CASEVGQGLNTEAFF.